A single sample gave rise to the 4 T cell receptor beta chains below, sequenced in a study of blood T cell repertoires in COVID-19. The assay was immunoSEQ multiplex PCR, and TCRdb's table has in-frame clones only and misses some. The top ten clones hold less than 14% of a sample with under 150,000 clones, roughly 79% of them seen once. Sequences were obtained from peripheral blood. These receptors were obtained from a human donor in a cohort sampled during active COVID-19.

The chain links TRBV7-2 to TRBJ1-1; no firm D call. Germline V gene data show CDR1 as SGHTA and CDR2 as FQGNSA. This CDR3 spans 13 amino acids. The ends were cut back, 8 bases at V and 4 bases at J, with 14 bases in the middle. The CDR3 DNA follows: TGTGCCAGCTCCCTCACATCATCCACTGAAGCTTTCTTT. Protein product: CASSLTSSTEAFF.

The gene calls are TRBV7-9 and TRBJ2-3; 9 nucleotides match TRBD2. Germline V gene lookup returns CDR1 SEHNR and CDR2 FQNEAQ (reference sequence). This CDR3 has 18 amino acids. The junction had 19 bases not matched to a gene; V was cut back by 3 bases and J by 9 bases. The CDR3 DNA sequence: TGTGCCAGCAGCTTGTCTCTCAGCGGGGGGACTCTGGCGGAAACGCAGTATTTT. Residues: CASSLSLSGGTLAETQYF.

This sequence joins TRBV5-4 and TRBJ1-1, with 8 bases that match TRBD1. V lost 4 bases, J lost 1 base, and 12 bases stayed unmatched. Germline CDR1 SGHNT, CDR2 YYREEE (reference sequence). The CDR3 is 17 amino acids. In DNA, the CDR3 is TGTGCCAGCAGCGGTGGACAGGGTGGGATTAGGAACACTGAAGCTTTCTTT. Translation gives CASSGGQGGIRNTEAFF.

The V and J genes are TRBV15 and TRBJ1-6; 7 bases line up with TRBD1. The CDR3 spans 17 residues. The V and J ends lost 4 bases and 0 bases, in that order; junction bases with no gene match: 6. Germline V lookup: CDR1 LNHNV, CDR2 YYDKDF (reference sequence). The chain's CDR3 is CATSKQGRFSYNSPLHF. DNA of the CDR3: TGTGCCACCAGCAAACAGGGGCGATTCTCCTATAATTCACCCCTCCACTTT.